This T cell receptor beta chain was sequenced during a study of control samples from healthy donors and cancer patients. Per the germline V gene, CDR1 is MGHRA and CDR2 is YSYEKL. Trimming removed 0 bases from V and 6 bases from J; junction bases left unmatched: 1. The CDR3 has 13 residues. TCRdb keeps only in-frame clones here, not all; method: immunoSEQ multiplex PCR. The data contain tens of thousands of clones, over 75% of them seen just once; the ten biggest clones take up around 20%. The rearrangement uses TRBV4-1 and TRBJ2-7, with TRBD2 matching 8 bases. The source material was blood. This sequence was found in a man aged 45-65 years in good health. The CDR3 loop is CASSQDGRGEQYF. The CDR3 bases are TGCGCCAGCAGCCAAGACGGGAGGGGCGAGCAGTACTTC.